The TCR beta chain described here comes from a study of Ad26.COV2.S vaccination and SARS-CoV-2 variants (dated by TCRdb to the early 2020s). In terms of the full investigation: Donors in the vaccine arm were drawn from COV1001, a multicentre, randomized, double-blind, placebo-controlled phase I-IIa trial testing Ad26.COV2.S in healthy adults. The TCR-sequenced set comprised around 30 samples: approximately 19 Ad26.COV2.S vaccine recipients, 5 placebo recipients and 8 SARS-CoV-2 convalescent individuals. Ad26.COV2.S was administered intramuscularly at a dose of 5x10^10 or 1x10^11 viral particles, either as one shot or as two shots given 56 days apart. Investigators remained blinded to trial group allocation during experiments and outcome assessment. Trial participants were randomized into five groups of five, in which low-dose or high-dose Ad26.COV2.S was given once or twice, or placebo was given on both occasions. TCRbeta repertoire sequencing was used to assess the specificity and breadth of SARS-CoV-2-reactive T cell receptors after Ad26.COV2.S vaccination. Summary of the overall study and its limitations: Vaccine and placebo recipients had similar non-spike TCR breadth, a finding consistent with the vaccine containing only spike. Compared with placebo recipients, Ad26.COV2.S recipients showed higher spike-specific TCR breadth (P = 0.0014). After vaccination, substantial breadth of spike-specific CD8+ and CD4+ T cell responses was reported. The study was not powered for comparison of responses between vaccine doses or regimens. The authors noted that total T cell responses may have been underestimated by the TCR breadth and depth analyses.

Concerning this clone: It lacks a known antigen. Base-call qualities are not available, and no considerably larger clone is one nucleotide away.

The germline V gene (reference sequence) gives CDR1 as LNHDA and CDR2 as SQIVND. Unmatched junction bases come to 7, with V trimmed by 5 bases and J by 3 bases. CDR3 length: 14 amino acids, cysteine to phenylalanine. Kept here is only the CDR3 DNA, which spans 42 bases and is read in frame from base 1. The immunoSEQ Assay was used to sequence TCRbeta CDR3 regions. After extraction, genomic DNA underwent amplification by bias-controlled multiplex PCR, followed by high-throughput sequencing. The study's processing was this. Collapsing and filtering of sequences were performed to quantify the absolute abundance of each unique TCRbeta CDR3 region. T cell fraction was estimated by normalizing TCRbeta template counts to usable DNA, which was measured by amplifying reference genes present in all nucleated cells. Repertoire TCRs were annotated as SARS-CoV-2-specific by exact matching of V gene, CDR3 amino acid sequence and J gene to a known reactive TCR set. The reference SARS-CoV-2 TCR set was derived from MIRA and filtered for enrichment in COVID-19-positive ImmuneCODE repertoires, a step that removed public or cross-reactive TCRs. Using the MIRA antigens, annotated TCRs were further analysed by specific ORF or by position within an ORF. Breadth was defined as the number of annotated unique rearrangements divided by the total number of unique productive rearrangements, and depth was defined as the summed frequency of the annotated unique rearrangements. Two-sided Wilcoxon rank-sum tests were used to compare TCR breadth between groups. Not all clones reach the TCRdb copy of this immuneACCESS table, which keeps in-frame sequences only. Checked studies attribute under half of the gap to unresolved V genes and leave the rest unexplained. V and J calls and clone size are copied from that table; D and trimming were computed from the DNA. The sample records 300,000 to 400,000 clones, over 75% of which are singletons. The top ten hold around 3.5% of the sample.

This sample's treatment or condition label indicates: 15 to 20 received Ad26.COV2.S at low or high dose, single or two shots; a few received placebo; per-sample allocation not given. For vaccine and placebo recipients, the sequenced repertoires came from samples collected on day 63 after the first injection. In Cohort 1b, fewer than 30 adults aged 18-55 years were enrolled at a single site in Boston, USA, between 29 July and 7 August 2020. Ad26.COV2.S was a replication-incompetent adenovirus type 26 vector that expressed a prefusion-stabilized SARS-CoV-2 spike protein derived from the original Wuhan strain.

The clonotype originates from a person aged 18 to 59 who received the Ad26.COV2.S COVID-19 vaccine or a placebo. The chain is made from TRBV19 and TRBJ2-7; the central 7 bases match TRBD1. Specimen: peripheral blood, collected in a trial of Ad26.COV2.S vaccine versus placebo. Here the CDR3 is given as CASSGTDRSYEQYF. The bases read TGTGCCAGTAGTGGGACGGACAGGAGCTACGAGCAGTACTTC.